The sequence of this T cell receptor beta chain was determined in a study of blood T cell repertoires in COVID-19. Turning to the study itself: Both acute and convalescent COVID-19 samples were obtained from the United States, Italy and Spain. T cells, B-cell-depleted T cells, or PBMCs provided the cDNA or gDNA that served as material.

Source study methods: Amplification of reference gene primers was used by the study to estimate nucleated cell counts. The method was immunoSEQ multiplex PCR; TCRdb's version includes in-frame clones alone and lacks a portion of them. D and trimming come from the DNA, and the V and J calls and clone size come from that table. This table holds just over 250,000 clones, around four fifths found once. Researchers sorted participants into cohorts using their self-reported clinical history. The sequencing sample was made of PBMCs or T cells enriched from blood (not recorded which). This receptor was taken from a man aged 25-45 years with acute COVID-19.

The CDR3, as DNA: TGCGCCAGCAGCATTACGACAGGCCCGAACACCGGGGAGCTGTTTTTT. It encodes CASSITTGPNTGELFF. The chain couples TRBV5-1 to TRBJ2-2; tentatively, D is TRBD1 (6 bases). The V gene's germline CDR1 is SGHRS and CDR2 YFSETQ. There are 16 residues in the CDR3. V dropped 4 bases and J dropped 0 bases, with 13 bases sitting between them.